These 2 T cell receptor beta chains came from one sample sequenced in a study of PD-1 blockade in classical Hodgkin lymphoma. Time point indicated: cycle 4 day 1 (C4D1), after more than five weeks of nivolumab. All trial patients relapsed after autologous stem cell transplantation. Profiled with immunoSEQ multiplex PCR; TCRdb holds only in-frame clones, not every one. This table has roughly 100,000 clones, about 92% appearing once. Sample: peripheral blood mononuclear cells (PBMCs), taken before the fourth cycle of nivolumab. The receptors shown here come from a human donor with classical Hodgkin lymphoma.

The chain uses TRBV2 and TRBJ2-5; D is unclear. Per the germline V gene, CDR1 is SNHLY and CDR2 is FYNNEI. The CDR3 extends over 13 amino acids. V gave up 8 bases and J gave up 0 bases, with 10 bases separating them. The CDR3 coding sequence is TGTGCCAGCCGATTTGGGTACCAAGAGACCCAGTACTTC. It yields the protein CASRFGYQETQYF.

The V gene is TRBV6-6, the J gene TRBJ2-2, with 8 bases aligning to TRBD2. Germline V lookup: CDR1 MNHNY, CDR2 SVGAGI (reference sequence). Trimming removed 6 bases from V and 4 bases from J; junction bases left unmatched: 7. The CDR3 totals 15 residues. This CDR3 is CASSAGLAVTGELFF. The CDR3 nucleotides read TGTGCCAGCAGCGCTGGACTAGCAGTCACCGGGGAGCTGTTTTTT.